This T cell receptor beta chain was recorded in a study of T cell responses to AZD1222 COVID-19 vaccine (dated by TCRdb to the early 2020s). With respect to the entire study: Because spike-specific TCR depth and breadth did not differ between the two schedules, AZD1222 recipients who got a second dose at roughly 4 weeks were pooled with those who got a second dose at roughly 12 weeks. A total of approximately 240 trial participants underwent TCR sequencing, of whom about 200 had received two doses of AZD1222 and around 26 had received two doses of the MenACWY control vaccine. Trial participants were enrolled by age into subgroups of 18-55, 56-69 and 70-plus years, and roughly 160, 29 and 62 TCR-sequenced participants, respectively, were included in these subgroups.

This sample's time point label indicates: baseline before first vaccination. Samples from vaccinated people were obtained from the UK trials COV001 and COV002, which included a single-blind randomized controlled phase 2/3 trial of AZD1222 (ChAdOx1 nCoV-19) in healthy adults. For TCRbeta chain sequencing, PBMC samples were collected from trial participants at day 0 and at day 28 after the second dose. The CDR3 regions of human TCRbeta chains were analyzed by immunosequencing. Per the source publication's procedure: Repertoire TCRs were matched against a reference library of SARS-CoV-2-specific TCRs generated with the MIRA antigen-specificity platform. Breadth was defined as the fraction of unique TCRs that were SARS-CoV-2-associated, and depth was defined as the fraction of total T cells that were SARS-CoV-2-associated. Using the MIRA data, every spike-specific TCR was mapped to the spike region that the TCR reacted to and assigned to either a CD4 or a CD8 class. Log10-transformed breadth and depth values were compared by one-way ANOVA with Sidak's multiple comparisons tests. TCRdb provides this immuneACCESS table in a form limited to in-frame rearrangements. Some clones are lacking; in checked studies, under half of them reflect an unresolved V gene, and why the rest are absent is not known. The V and J calls and clone size were taken over from that table, and D and trimming were inferred from the DNA. The sample contains approximately 46,000 clones, 70% to 80% of them found a single time. Together, the top ten hold under 7.5% of the sample.

On this clone: Its target antigen remains unknown. No base quality information exists; no much larger clone differs at one position.

Relative to germline, V is 2 bases shorter and J is 9 bases shorter, with 11 bases between their ends. Counted from cysteine to phenylalanine, this CDR3 has 13 amino acids. Just CDR3 DNA is preserved here, 39 bases in frame from base 1. As encoded in the germline V gene, CDR1 is SGHTA while CDR2 is FQGNSA. What the authors observed across the whole study: A significant rise in spike-specific TCR breadth and depth was observed after two AZD1222 doses relative to day 0 and relative to MenACWY recipients. Because no samples from the day 14 peak response were available, repertoires could be characterized only after the peak T cell response. The whole spike protein was spanned by vaccine-associated CD4 TCRs, and dominant responses were seen in regions 160-218 and 743-854. Only five to seven AZD1222 recipients were SARS-CoV-2 seropositive at baseline, limiting conclusions about previously exposed vaccinees. The 56-69-year group was small, and its depth increase did not reach significance, likely because of low power. Nearly half of unique spike-specific TCRs reportedly recognized epitopes outside regions mutated in the B.1.351 and B.1.1.7 variants. Participants were mostly white British, with more females than males. The authors suggested clonal diversity may have been underestimated.

This TCR was sampled from an adult in good health. The sequencing used peripheral blood, collected on day 0 of AZD1222 vaccination. The V and J genes are TRBV7-2 and TRBJ1-5; no D segment can be confidently identified. At the DNA level, the sequence is TGTGCCAGCAGCTTAAGGCTAGAAGGGCCCCAGCATTTT. This sequence encodes CASSLRLEGPQHF.